Listed below are T cell receptor beta chains from one sample, sequenced in a study of long-term antiretroviral therapy in people with HIV. Libraries were prepared by immunoSEQ multiplex PCR; TCRdb keeps only in-frame clonotypes and omits some of them. The sample has about 28,000 clones, 84% seen once; the top ten hold less than 8%. The sequenced sample was unsorted PBMCs, obtained 0.4 years after starting antiretroviral therapy. The source is a man aged 18 to 29 with HIV. CDR3s leave out the opening cysteine and the closing phenylalanine or tryptophan.

>11|TRBJ1-1|TRBV12-5
ASGLKGYTEAF
>15|TRBJ2-7|TRBV18
ASSPASGGSSSYEQY
>11|TRBJ1-1|TRBV6-1
ASTGGGGLEAF
>13|TRBJ2-7|TRBV4-3
ASSQDYGTSAEEY
>12|TRBJ2-7|TRBV11-2
ASSLVRGHEEQY
>12|TRBJ2-3|TRBV7-9
ASSRERFTDTQY
>11|TRBJ2-2|TRBV11-3
ASSRIPGVTLF
>11|TRBJ2-1|TRBV5-1
ASSLQVYNEQF
>10|TRBJ2-5|TRBV12-5
ASKGERETQY
>10|TRBJ2-7|TRBV7-2
ASSLGAYEQY
>11|TRBJ2-5|TRBV6-5
ASSYAAGETQY
>16|TRBJ2-1|TRBV5-5
ASSLLSDSEGGYNEQF
>14|TRBJ2-2|TRBV7-2
ASSPTSWGYTGELF
>11|TRBJ1-2|TRBV4-1
ASSQGEGVGYT
>12|TRBJ1-1|TRBV2
ASLWTQTHTEAF
>11|TRBJ2-1|TRBV7-9
ASSLDAGNEQF
>13|TRBJ2-2|TRBV28
ASSTRTGNTGELF
>12|TRBJ2-2|TRBV10-1
ASSHTGGTGELF
>12|TRBJ1-5|TRBV27
ASRGLGGGQPQH
>12|TRBJ1-2|TRBV13
ASSSRTGGYGYT
>12|TRBJ1-1|TRBV5-1
ASSGWPRNTEAF
>14|TRBJ2-6|TRBV12-5
ASGLAGGTGANVLT
>10|TRBJ2-7|TRBV29-1
SVETRDYEQY
>11|TRBJ2-7|TRBV10-3
AISESGSYEQY
>10|TRBJ1-2|TRBV19
ASSSISYGYT
>15|TRBJ1-2|TRBV11-2
ASSLDPWTDNPYGYT
>16|TRBJ2-6|TRBV4-3
ASSQDLLLGAGANVLT
>14|TRBJ2-2|TRBV11-3
ASSLGAGSNTGELF
>12|TRBJ2-7|TRBV27
ASSSRTGTYEQY
>13|TRBJ2-1|TRBV19
ASSIISRRDTEQF
>10|TRBJ2-1|TRBV6-5
ASTDRQDEQF
>12|TRBJ2-1|TRBV4-3
ASSPVGSYNEQF
>14|TRBJ1-5|TRBV15
ATSRERGGYGQPQH
>12|TRBJ1-1|TRBV4-1
ASSQGLEITEAF
>11|TRBJ2-7|TRBV28
ASSLEGYYEQY
>16|TRBJ1-1|TRBV10-3
AISDPVGGDLGNTEAF
>14|TRBJ1-2|TRBV4-1
ASSQDLSQDPYGYT
>17|TRBJ2-2|TRBV11-3
ASSLGPGRGVEEAGELF
>12|TRBJ2-1|TRBV6-4
ASRRQFSYNEQF
>11|TRBJ2-7|TRBV19
ASSIDNSYEQY
>14|TRBJ2-7|TRBV10-3
AISDNPGTGIYEQY
>11|TRBJ2-7|TRBV27
ATSPQGAYEQY
>15|TRBJ2-1|TRBV18
ASSPPSGRGSVNEQF
>11|TRBJ2-2|TRBV13
ASSPGNTGELF
>10|TRBJ1-6|TRBV9
ASSGGNSPLH
>11|TRBJ1-1|TRBV6-6
ASSLRPNTEAF
>11|TRBJ1-3|TRBV27
ASSTGQGNTIY
>15|TRBJ2-2|TRBV11-3
ASSARRTEDFTGELF
>12|TRBJ2-7|TRBV4-1
ASSVSPTSYEQY
>14|TRBJ1-5|TRBV6-1
ASSEALGGFDQPQH